Listed below are T cell receptor beta chains from one sample, sequenced in a study of T cell responses to AZD1222 COVID-19 vaccine. Only in-frame clones appear in the TCRdb table, and some are missing; sequencing was by immunoSEQ multiplex PCR. The data contain around 130,000 clones, 91% of them seen just once; the ten biggest clones take up 1.5% to 2%. This specimen was peripheral blood, taken 28 days after the second AZD1222 dose. The receptors derive from an adult who received the AZD1222 COVID-19 vaccine. Each CDR3 is given with its conserved first and last residue. Fields, in order: clone size, J gene, D gene, CDR3 length, V gene, CDR3 protein, CDR3 DNA. A D gene is named only where the DNA matches it firmly. The size field is filled for only some rows; it gives once, few, many or a size class.

abundance: NA; j_gene: TRBJ2-2; d_gene: NA; len: 15; v_gene: TRBV19; CDR3aa: CASSIWGGFTGELFF; CDR3nt: TGTGCCAGTAGTATTTGGGGCGGTTTCACCGGGGAGCTGTTTTTT
abundance: few; j_gene: TRBJ2-1; d_gene: NA; len: 16; v_gene: TRBV19; CDR3aa: CASSMTRLAINNEQFF; CDR3nt: TGTGCCAGTAGTATGACCCGGCTAGCGATCAACAATGAGCAGTTCTTC
abundance: NA; j_gene: TRBJ1-3; d_gene: NA; len: 15; v_gene: TRBV7-9; CDR3aa: CASSPFSGSGNTIYF; CDR3nt: TGTGCCAGCAGTCCCTTCTCGGGCTCTGGAAACACCATATATTTT
abundance: NA; j_gene: TRBJ1-6; d_gene: NA; len: 14; v_gene: TRBV5-6; CDR3aa: CASSSGTRGSPLHF; CDR3nt: TGTGCCAGCAGCTCTGGGACCCGGGGTTCACCCCTCCACTTT
abundance: NA; j_gene: TRBJ1-1; d_gene: NA; len: 13; v_gene: TRBV3-1/TRBV3-2; CDR3aa: CASSQGPYTEAFF; CDR3nt: TGTGCCAGCAGCCAAGGACCGTACACTGAAGCTTTCTTT
abundance: NA; j_gene: TRBJ2-7; d_gene: NA; len: 14; v_gene: TRBV5-1; CDR3aa: CASSLGQNPYEQYF; CDR3nt: TGCGCCAGCAGCTTGGGACAGAACCCTTACGAGCAGTACTTC
abundance: NA; j_gene: TRBJ2-1; d_gene: NA; len: 13; v_gene: TRBV12-3/TRBV12-4; CDR3aa: CASRGGGYNEQFF; CDR3nt: TGTGCCAGCAGAGGGGGAGGGTACAATGAGCAGTTCTTC
abundance: NA; j_gene: TRBJ1-1; d_gene: NA; len: 14; v_gene: TRBV6-1; CDR3aa: CASSEGGTRPEAFF; CDR3nt: TGTGCCAGCAGTGAAGGGGGCACCCGCCCTGAAGCTTTCTTT
abundance: few; j_gene: TRBJ2-2; d_gene: NA; len: 15; v_gene: TRBV30; CDR3aa: CAWSWKGGGTGELFF; CDR3nt: TGTGCCTGGAGTTGGAAGGGGGGCGGCACCGGGGAGCTGTTTTTT
abundance: NA; j_gene: TRBJ1-2; d_gene: TRBD1; len: 17; v_gene: TRBV19; CDR3aa: CASSIGTGRRKDYGYTF; CDR3nt: TGTGCCAGTAGTATCGGGACAGGCAGACGGAAGGACTATGGCTACACCTTC
abundance: NA; j_gene: TRBJ2-3; d_gene: TRBD2; len: 15; v_gene: TRBV29-1; CDR3aa: CSVKGRGGATDTQYF; CDR3nt: TGCAGCGTCAAAGGACGCGGGGGGGCCACGGATACGCAGTATTTT
abundance: NA; j_gene: TRBJ2-7; d_gene: NA; len: 14; v_gene: TRBV7-8; CDR3aa: CASSLAELGGEQYF; CDR3nt: TGTGCCAGCAGCTTAGCCGAACTAGGTGGCGAGCAGTACTTC
abundance: once; j_gene: TRBJ1-2; d_gene: NA; len: 14; v_gene: TRBV5-4; CDR3aa: CASSLGGYRAGYTF; CDR3nt: TGTGCCAGCAGCTTGGGGGGATACAGGGCTGGCTACACCTTC
abundance: NA; j_gene: TRBJ1-4; d_gene: NA; len: 14; v_gene: TRBV9; CDR3aa: CASSTTSGWEKLFF; CDR3nt: TGTGCCAGCAGCACAACGTCAGGGTGGGAAAAACTGTTTTTT
abundance: NA; j_gene: TRBJ1-6; d_gene: NA; len: 12; v_gene: TRBV27; CDR3aa: CASSLWNSPLHF; CDR3nt: TGTGCCAGCAGCCTTTGGAATTCACCCCTCCACTTT
abundance: NA; j_gene: TRBJ2-2; d_gene: NA; len: 16; v_gene: TRBV7-3; CDR3aa: CASSSGSGRGVGELFF; CDR3nt: TGTGCCAGCAGCTCGGGATCAGGGCGAGGGGTCGGGGAGCTGTTTTTT
abundance: NA; j_gene: TRBJ1-1; d_gene: NA; len: 13; v_gene: TRBV5-1; CDR3aa: CASSVGQNTEAFF; CDR3nt: TGCGCCAGCAGCGTGGGACAGAACACTGAAGCTTTCTTT
abundance: NA; j_gene: TRBJ1-6; d_gene: TRBD1; len: 15; v_gene: TRBV5-1; CDR3aa: CASSLRDRRNSPLHF; CDR3nt: TGCGCCAGCAGCTTGAGGGACAGGAGGAATTCACCCCTCCACTTT
abundance: NA; j_gene: TRBJ1-5; d_gene: TRBD1; len: 15; v_gene: TRBV19; CDR3aa: CASSILTGAGQPQHF; CDR3nt: TGTGCCAGTAGTATACTGACAGGGGCAGGTCAGCCCCAGCATTTT
abundance: NA; j_gene: TRBJ1-5; d_gene: NA; len: 14; v_gene: TRBV6-5; CDR3aa: CASSTADGNQPQHF; CDR3nt: TGTGCCAGCAGTACAGCGGACGGCAATCAGCCCCAGCATTTT
abundance: NA; j_gene: TRBJ1-1; d_gene: NA; len: 14; v_gene: TRBV19; CDR3aa: CASITGTLNTEAFF; CDR3nt: TGTGCCAGTATTACCGGGACTCTGAACACTGAAGCTTTCTTT
abundance: NA; j_gene: TRBJ2-2; d_gene: TRBD1; len: 17; v_gene: TRBV5-4; CDR3aa: CASSRNLQGAEAGELFF; CDR3nt: TGTGCCAGCAGCCGGAACCTACAGGGGGCGGAAGCCGGGGAGCTGTTTTTT
abundance: NA; j_gene: TRBJ1-4; d_gene: TRBD1; len: 15; v_gene: TRBV6-5; CDR3aa: CASTPGQGKDEKLFF; CDR3nt: TGTGCCAGCACTCCCGGACAGGGGAAAGATGAAAAACTGTTTTTT
abundance: NA; j_gene: TRBJ1-4; d_gene: TRBD1; len: 14; v_gene: TRBV7-8; CDR3aa: CASSRQGVGEKLFF; CDR3nt: TGTGCCAGCAGCCGACAGGGGGTTGGTGAAAAACTGTTTTTT
abundance: NA; j_gene: TRBJ1-4; d_gene: NA; len: 17; v_gene: TRBV9; CDR3aa: CASSALGAAATNEKLFF; CDR3nt: TGTGCCAGCAGCGCCCTGGGGGCGGCAGCAACTAATGAAAAACTGTTTTTT
abundance: few; j_gene: TRBJ2-2; d_gene: TRBD1; len: 14; v_gene: TRBV30; CDR3aa: CAWCGTGITGELFF; CDR3nt: TGTGCCTGGTGTGGGACAGGGATAACCGGGGAGCTGTTTTTT
abundance: NA; j_gene: TRBJ2-2; d_gene: NA; len: 15; v_gene: TRBV11-3; CDR3aa: CASSPRAGSTGELFF; CDR3nt: TGTGCCAGCAGCCCTCGTGCGGGCTCAACCGGGGAGCTGTTTTTT
abundance: NA; j_gene: TRBJ1-2; d_gene: NA; len: 14; v_gene: TRBV27; CDR3aa: CASSPQEENYGYTF; CDR3nt: TGTGCCAGCAGTCCCCAGGAGGAGAACTATGGCTACACCTTC
abundance: NA; j_gene: TRBJ2-1; d_gene: TRBD1; len: 16; v_gene: TRBV2; CDR3aa: CASSTTPGQSYNEQFF; CDR3nt: TGTGCCAGCAGTACCACCCCGGGACAGTCCTACAATGAGCAGTTCTTC
abundance: NA; j_gene: TRBJ1-2; d_gene: NA; len: 12; v_gene: TRBV29-1; CDR3aa: CSLGEGTYGYTF; CDR3nt: TGCAGCCTCGGGGAGGGAACCTATGGCTACACCTTC
abundance: NA; j_gene: TRBJ1-1; d_gene: TRBD1; len: 14; v_gene: TRBV7-6; CDR3aa: CASSSDPGGTEAFF; CDR3nt: TGTGCCAGCAGCTCCGACCCAGGGGGCACTGAAGCTTTCTTT
abundance: NA; j_gene: TRBJ1-5; d_gene: NA; len: 13; v_gene: TRBV6-4; CDR3aa: CASSPGSNQPQHF; CDR3nt: TGTGCCAGCAGCCCAGGGAGCAATCAGCCCCAGCATTTT
abundance: NA; j_gene: TRBJ2-1; d_gene: NA; len: 19; v_gene: TRBV12-2; CDR3aa: CASRLGLAGPGRGYGEQFF; CDR3nt: TGTGCAAGTCGCCTGGGACTAGCGGGGCCTGGCAGAGGGTACGGGGAGCAGTTCTTC
abundance: NA; j_gene: TRBJ2-1; d_gene: TRBD2; len: 15; v_gene: TRBV12-5; CDR3aa: CASGLGAGAYNEQFF; CDR3nt: TGTGCTAGTGGTTTGGGGGCGGGAGCTTACAATGAGCAGTTCTTC